This note documents a single T cell receptor beta chain sequence. As yet, its antigen is unknown. This sample was included in a study of a mutant IDH1 vaccine in newly diagnosed glioma. Data came from immunoSEQ multiplex PCR; TCRdb stores just in-frame clones and leaves some out. Among about 51,000 clones listed, about 77% were seen once. Per the germline V gene, CDR1 is LNHDA and CDR2 is SQIVND (reference sequence). This CDR3 is 17 amino acids long. V shed 5 bases, J shed 3 bases, and the junction held 9 bases outside the gene matches. Documented time point: week 5, during vaccination. The investigators gave 300 ug of mutant IDH1 20-mer peptide in each vaccine dose, together with topical imiquimod.

V is TRBV19 and J is TRBJ1-4, with 10 bases matching TRBD1. Material: PBMCs, obtained from a glioma patient whose treatment included an IDH1 peptide vaccine. The origin of this receptor is a man between 50 and 59 years old with glioma. CDR3 sequence: CASSPRDRGSPNEKLFF. As DNA, the CDR3 is TGTGCCAGTAGTCCCCGGGACAGGGGTTCTCCTAATGAAAAACTGTTTTTT.